This T cell receptor beta chain was captured by sequencing in a study of OX40 agonist ivuxolimab in advanced cancers. Turning to the overall study: Ivuxolimab, which targeted the costimulatory receptor OX40 (CD134), was an agonistic, fully human IgG2 monoclonal antibody. Peripheral TCRbeta sequencing was intended to test whether TCR sequence diversity was altered and clonal T-cell expansion was caused by ivuxolimab. Prior anti-PD-1, anti-PD-L1 or anti-CTLA-4 therapy was permitted, and approximately 39% of dose-escalation patients had received checkpoint inhibitors. The paper describes the monotherapy dose-escalation part (N = 52 patients) of the phase I trial of ivuxolimab. In the dose-escalation cohort, around four fifths of patients were male, and the mean age was approximately 60 years, with a range of 23 to 79. Intravenous ivuxolimab was administered to patients every 2 weeks at six dose levels: 0.01, 0.1, 0.3, 1.5, 3 and 10 mg/kg. Partial responses were achieved by three dose-escalation patients, of whom one had hepatocellular carcinoma and two had cutaneous melanoma. Of the roughly 52 dose-escalation patients, hepatocellular carcinoma was present in 19, melanoma in some 15, renal cell carcinoma in 9 and head and neck cancer in 9.

Genomic DNA was extracted from sorted cells for sequencing of the TCRbeta CDR3 region. The immunoSEQ Assay was used to sequence the TCRbeta CDR3 regions. In its TCRdb copy, this immuneACCESS table keeps in-frame sequences only and misses some clones. Where compared with another copy, unresolved V genes explain less than half of these, and the others have no known cause. The sample has about 21,000 clones on record, under 90% of them singletons. The ten largest clones represent approximately 15% of the sample. On the study overall, not on this receptor specifically: The antigen specificity of the clonally expanded peripheral T cells was not determined. In the 0.1-3.0 mg/kg groups, partial responders were among the patients with the lowest normalized peripheral clonal expansion, particularly in CD8+ T cells. Low levels of normalized T-cell clonal expansion were also seen in some nonresponding patients. On average, CD8+ T cells showed more expanded clones than CD4+ T cells after ivuxolimab. Clonal expansion of both CD4+ and CD8+ blood T cells was observed from baseline to week 6 at doses 0.1 to 3.0 mg/kg.

The CDR3 sequence holds 18 residues, the cysteine and phenylalanine included. The read is trimmed to its CDR3 DNA, 54 bases read in frame from base 1. V sheds 3 bases and J sheds 0 bases, leaving 18 bases between their ends. The CDR1 and CDR2 encoded by the germline V gene (reference sequence) are LNHNV and YYDKDF. The trial excluded patients who had a history of autoimmune disease or were on systemic immunosuppression. Peripheral blood for TCR sequencing was collected from all dose cohorts at baseline, on cycle 4 day 1, and on cycle 7 day 1. The samples were taken from a phase I, first-in-human, multicenter, open-label dose-escalation trial of ivuxolimab. Adults with locally advanced or metastatic melanoma, renal cell, hepatocellular, or head and neck squamous cell carcinoma were enrolled in the trial. Before TCR sequencing, CD4+ T cells and CD8+ T cells from peripheral blood were sorted into separate populations.

Remarks on this clone: Its recognized antigen is unknown. No much larger clonotype is one base removed from it; base qualities were not supplied.

The source material was CD4+ or CD8+ T cells sorted from blood, sampled in a trial of the OX40 agonist ivuxolimab. The V and J genes are TRBV15 and TRBJ2-4, and the D gene may be TRBD2, 5 bases matching. The TCR sequence derives from an adult with an advanced solid tumor such as melanoma, head and neck, liver or kidney cancer. The DNA sequence is as follows: TGTGCCACCAGCAGTCCCAAGAGGGAGCCATCAGCCAAAAACATTCAGTACTTC. Translated, this gives CATSSPKREPSAKNIQYF. The entire variable domain, with the stretches around the CDR3 drawn from the reference TRBV15 and TRBJ2-4 proteins, is DAMVIQNPRYQVTQFGKPVTLSCSQTLNHNVMYWYQQKSSQAPKLLFHYYDKDFNNEADTPDNFQSRRPNTSFCFLDIRSPGLGDTAMYLCATSSPKREPSAKNIQYFGAGTRLSVL.